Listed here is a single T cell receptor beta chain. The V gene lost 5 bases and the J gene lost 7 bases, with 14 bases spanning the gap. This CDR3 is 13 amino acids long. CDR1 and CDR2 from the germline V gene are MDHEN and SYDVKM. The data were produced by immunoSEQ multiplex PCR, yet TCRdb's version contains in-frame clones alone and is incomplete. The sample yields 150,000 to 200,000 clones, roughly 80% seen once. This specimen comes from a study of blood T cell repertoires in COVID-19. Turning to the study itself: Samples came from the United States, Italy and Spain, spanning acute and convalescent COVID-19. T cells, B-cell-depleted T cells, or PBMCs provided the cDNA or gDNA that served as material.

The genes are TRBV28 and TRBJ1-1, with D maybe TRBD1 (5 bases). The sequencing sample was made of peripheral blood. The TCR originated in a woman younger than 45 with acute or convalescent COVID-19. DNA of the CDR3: TGTGCCAGCAGTCTGCCGGGGGTCGATGAAGCTTTCTTT. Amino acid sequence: CASSLPGVDEAFF.